This record looks at one T cell receptor beta chain sequence and its context. Its cognate antigen is unknown. This entry is derived from a study of cytomegalovirus exposure and HLA in healthy donors. Study findings and constraints: Several of the most significant clusters appeared, in a later analysis, to be linked to common viral pathogens.

CDR3 length equals 14 residues. V lost 1 base, J lost 4 bases, and 3 bases stayed unmatched. Germline CDR1 and CDR2: SGHRS and YFSETQ. Both 60 Vbeta primers and 13 Jbeta primers went into the PCR. Sequencing was performed with immunoSEQ multiplex PCR; in TCRdb, only in-frame clones are kept and a portion is missing. The table shows approximately 140,000 clones, with 50% to 75% occurring only once. The chain carries TRBV5-1 and TRBJ2-3; 7 positions match TRBD1. The receptor was derived from a woman aged 55 to 70 in good health and CMV-seropositive. Sequencing was done on a sample of PBMCs. This CDR3 is CASSLNGQADTQYF. CDR3 DNA: TGCGCCAGCAGCTTGAATGGACAGGCAGATACGCAGTATTTT.